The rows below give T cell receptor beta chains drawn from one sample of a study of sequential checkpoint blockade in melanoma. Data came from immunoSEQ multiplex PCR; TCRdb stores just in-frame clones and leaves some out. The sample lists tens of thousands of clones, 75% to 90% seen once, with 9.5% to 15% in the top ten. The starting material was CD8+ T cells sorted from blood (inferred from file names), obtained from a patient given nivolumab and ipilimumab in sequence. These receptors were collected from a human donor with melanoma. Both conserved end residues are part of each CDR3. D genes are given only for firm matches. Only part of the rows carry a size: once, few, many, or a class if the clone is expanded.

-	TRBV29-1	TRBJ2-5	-	TGCAGCGTTGAAGATCGTGGGGCGACAGTGGAAGAGACCCAGTACTTC	CSVEDRGATVEETQYF
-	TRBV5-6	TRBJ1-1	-	TGTGCCAGCAGCTACCAGGGTGTCACTGAAGCTTTCTTT	CASSYQGVTEAFF
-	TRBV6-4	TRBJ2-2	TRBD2	TGTGCCAGCAGAAGACTAGCGGGTACGAACACCGGGGAGCTGTTTTTT	CASRRLAGTNTGELFF
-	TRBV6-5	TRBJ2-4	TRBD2	TGTGCCAGCAGTTACTCCAGCCGACTAGCTGAAAACATTCAGTACTTC	CASSYSSRLAENIQYF
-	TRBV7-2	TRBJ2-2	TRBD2	TGTGCCAGCAGCCCGGGACTAGGCGTTACCGGGGAGCTGTTTTTT	CASSPGLGVTGELFF
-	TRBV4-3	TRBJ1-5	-	TGCGCCAGCAGCCAAGACTGGCAGTCCAATCAGCCCCAGCATTTT	CASSQDWQSNQPQHF
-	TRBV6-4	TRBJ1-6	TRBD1	TGTGCCAGCAGTGACTCGACAGGGAATAATTCACCCCTCCACTTT	CASSDSTGNNSPLHF
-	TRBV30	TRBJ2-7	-	TGTGCCTGGAGTCCGAGGGGGTACGAGCAGTACTTC	CAWSPRGYEQYF
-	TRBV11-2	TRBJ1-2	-	TGTGCCAGCAGCTTTGCGGGAACCAATTCCTATGGCTACACCTTC	CASSFAGTNSYGYTF
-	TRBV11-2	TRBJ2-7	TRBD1	TGTGCCAGCAGCATTGGACAGGGGGGACCATACGAGCAGTACTTC	CASSIGQGGPYEQYF
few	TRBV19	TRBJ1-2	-	TGTGCCAGTAGAACCGGGGTGTATGGCTACACCTTC	CASRTGVYGYTF
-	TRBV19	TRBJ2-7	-	TGTGCCAGTAGGGACTCATCTTCGGCCTACGAGCAGTACTTC	CASRDSSSAYEQYF
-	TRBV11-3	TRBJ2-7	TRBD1	TGTGCCAGCAGCCTCCAGGGGGACGTGCCCTACGAGCAGTACTTC	CASSLQGDVPYEQYF
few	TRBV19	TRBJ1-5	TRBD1	TGTGCCGGGGGGACAGGGGGAATTCAGCCCCAGCATTTT	CAGGTGGIQPQHF
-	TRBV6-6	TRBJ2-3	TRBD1	TGTGCCAGCACGCCTAACAGGGGAGCCACAGATACGCAGTATTTT	CASTPNRGATDTQYF
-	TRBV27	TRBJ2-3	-	TGTGCCAGCAGTTTAGTAGGAGGGGTTAGCACAGATACGCAGTATTTT	CASSLVGGVSTDTQYF
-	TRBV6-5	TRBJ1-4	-	TGTGCCAGCAGTGCGGTAAAGGCAACTAATGAAAAACTGTTTTTT	CASSAVKATNEKLFF
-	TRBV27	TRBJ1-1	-	TGTGCCAGCAGGCAGGGGAGTTGGAACACTGAAGCTTTCTTT	CASRQGSWNTEAFF
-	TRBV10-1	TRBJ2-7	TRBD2	TGCGCCAGCAGTCCGGCTAGCGGGAGAGGCAAGCAGTACTTC	CASSPASGRGKQYF
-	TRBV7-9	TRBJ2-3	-	TGTGCCAGCAGCTCCCCCGCAGATACGCAGTATTTT	CASSSPADTQYF
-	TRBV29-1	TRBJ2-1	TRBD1	TGCAGCGTTGAAGGGGACAGGGTATCCTACAATGAGCAGTTCTTC	CSVEGDRVSYNEQFF
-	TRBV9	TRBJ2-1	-	TGTGCCAGCAGCGTGAGTGGAGGGGTAGCCACTGAGCAGTTCTTC	CASSVSGGVATEQFF
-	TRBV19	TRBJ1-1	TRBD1	TGTGCCAGTAGTATAGGGACAGGGAGATCCACTGAAGCTTTCTTT	CASSIGTGRSTEAFF
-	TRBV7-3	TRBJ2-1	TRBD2	TGTGCCAGCAGCTGGGGACTAGCTCAGGGCAATGAGCAGTTCTTC	CASSWGLAQGNEQFF
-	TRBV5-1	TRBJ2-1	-	TGCGCCAGCAGCTTGGGGCAGGCGAACAATGAGCAGTTCTTC	CASSLGQANNEQFF
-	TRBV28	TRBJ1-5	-	TGTGCCAGCAGTTTTGAGGTGGAATCGCAGCCCCAGCATTTT	CASSFEVESQPQHF
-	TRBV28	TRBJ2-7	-	TGTGCCAGCAGTTTTTCAGAGGTCCGGACCTACGAGCAGTACTTC	CASSFSEVRTYEQYF
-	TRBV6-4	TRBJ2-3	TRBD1	TGTGCCAGCAGTCCCGGGACAGGGGGCACAGATACGCAGTATTTT	CASSPGTGGTDTQYF
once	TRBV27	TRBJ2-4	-	TGTGCCAGCAGGAGTCGGTCCAAAAACATTCAGTACTTC	CASRSRSKNIQYF
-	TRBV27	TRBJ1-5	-	TGTGCCAGCAGACCTGTCTTATCGTCCAGCGGCAATCAGCCCCAGCATTTT	CASRPVLSSSGNQPQHF
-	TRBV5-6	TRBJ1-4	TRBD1	TGTGCCAGCAGCTTCCGACAGGGGATGGATGAAAAACTGTTTTTT	CASSFRQGMDEKLFF
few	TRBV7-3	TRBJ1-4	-	TGTGCCAGCAGCTTAGGGGACATACACGAAAAACTGTTTTTT	CASSLGDIHEKLFF